Below are 5 T cell receptor beta chains sequenced from a single sample in a study of T cells in Graves' hyperthyroidism and ophthalmopathy. TCR beta CDR3 sequences were amplified from RNA transcripts. During a first-round RT-PCR of the TCR CDR3, the HTBI primer set was used. TCRdb processed the multiplex PCR reads anew with MiXCR; each CDR3 protein has one entry. The sample has a few hundred thousand distinct CDR3 sequences; approximately 15% are singletons. Sequencing used blood. The receptor source for this set is a woman under 30 with Graves' hyperthyroidism that later progressed to Graves' ophthalmopathy.

This clonotype has a count of ten or more. The gene calls are TRBV5-1 and TRBJ2-5, with D tentatively TRBD1 (5 bases). This CDR3 spans 13 amino acids. Germline V gene sequence: CDR1 SGHRS, CDR2 YFSETQ. Trimming cost V 0 bases and J 3 bases, with 6 bases left between them. Here the CDR3 DNA reads TGCGCCAGCAGCTTGGGACAGAAAGAGACCCAGTACTTC. This gives the protein CASSLGQKETQYF.

In this sample, this clonotype turned up many times. This chain connects TRBV29-1 to TRBJ2-7; D is perhaps TRBD1 (6 bases). CDR1 SQVTM and CDR2 ANQGSEA come from the germline V gene. The CDR3 is 13 residues long. V was cut by 6 bases and J by 2 bases, with 14 bases left in between. The CDR3 DNA reads as TGCAGCGTCGTCTTAGGGGACACCTACGAGCAGTACTTC. It codes for CSVVLGDTYEQYF.

The CDR3 nucleotides read TGCGCCAGCATCCCCCGGGACTCTCAGCCCCAGCATTTT. Translated, it gives CASIPRDSQPQHF. The chain recombines TRBV5-1 with TRBJ1-5; D might be TRBD1 (5 bases). The V gene lost 6 bases and the J gene lost 6 bases, with 13 bases spanning the gap. Germline loops: CDR1 SGHRS, CDR2 YFSETQ. This CDR3 has 13 amino acids.

The rearrangement links TRBV4-2 to TRBJ2-5; TRBD2 matches at 8 bases. There are 15 residues in the CDR3. After removal of 4 bases from V and 5 bases from J, the junction contained 9 bases not matched to a gene. In germline, CDR1 is LGHNA, CDR2 YNFKEQ. The CDR3 sequence is CASSPKAGVGETQYF. The CDR3 DNA is TGTGCCAGCAGCCCCAAAGCGGGAGTAGGCGAGACCCAGTACTTC.

Ten or more counts support this clonotype. The chain links TRBV12-3 or TRBV12-4 to TRBJ1-1; D perhaps matches TRBD1 (5 bases). The V gene lost 5 bases and the J gene lost 3 bases, with 13 bases spanning the gap. The CDR3 totals 14 residues. CDR3 sequence reads: CASSVYRIHTEAFF. The CDR3 DNA reads as TGTGCCAGCAGTGTCTACAGGATTCACACTGAAGCTTTCTTT.